This T cell receptor (beta chain) was captured by sequencing in a study of shared clonotypes between healthy human individuals. Study context: Per donor, CD8 memory used one plate, CD8 naive used two, CD4 memory used three and CD4 naive used three.

The CDR3 totals 12 residues. Germline V gene lookup returns CDR1 SNHLY and CDR2 FYNNEI. V lost 7 bases and J lost 10, with 16 bases in between. The repertoire was sequenced with immunoSEQ multiplex PCR; TCRdb's copy has only in-frame clones and lacks some. Of approximately 2.3 million clones listed, approximately 95% were seen once; the top ten hold 0.3% to 0.4%. The sequenced material came from naive CD4+ T cells from PBMCs. Stated subset: CD45RA+ positively selected. The gene calls are TRBV2 and TRBJ1-2, with D unresolved. This receptor was identified in a man between 18 and 35 years old in good health. Some clones in this sample may be carry-over from other donors' samples. The CDR3, as DNA: TGTGCCAGCACCCGAGGGCTGCTCAACTACACCTTC. Its translation: CASTRGLLNYTF.